This T cell receptor beta chain was recovered during a study of T cell responses to AZD1222 COVID-19 vaccine. General observations from the study: Spike-wide vaccine-associated CD4 TCRs dominated at 160-218 and 743-854. The study found Spike-specific TCR breadth and depth rose after two AZD1222 doses. At baseline, seropositivity was found in only five or six AZD1222 recipients.

The data were produced by immunoSEQ multiplex PCR, yet TCRdb's version contains in-frame clones alone and is incomplete. This repertoire shows 150,000 to 200,000 clones, about 87% found once; its top ten account for 2.5% to 3%. Concerning this clone itself: Its target is unknown.

The material was peripheral blood, obtained on day 0 of MenACWY control vaccination. This receptor was identified in an adult in good health.

The CDR3 loop is CASQDSGTSTDTQYF. The CDR3 DNA reads TGTGCCAGTCAGGACAGTGGTACTAGCACAGATACGCAGTATTTT. This rearrangement joins TRBV6-5 to TRBJ2-3, with D tentatively TRBD1 (6 bases). V dropped 9 bases and J dropped 0 bases, with 16 bases sitting between them. Germline CDR1 and CDR2: MNHEY and SVGAGI. The CDR3 loop spans 15 amino acids.